This T cell receptor (beta chain) originates from a study of long-term antiretroviral therapy in people with HIV. V was trimmed by 3 bases and J by 7 bases, leaving 9 bases between them. This CDR3 spans 13 amino acids. CDR1 is MRHNA, CDR2 SNTAGT, per germline. Samples were assayed with immunoSEQ v3.0 at survey level. The assay was immunoSEQ multiplex PCR, and TCRdb's table has in-frame clones only and misses some. The table has around 25,000 clones, 80% to 85% seen once. The United States was where all participants with HIV were treated. This clone was seen only a few times. Sample: unsorted PBMCs, taken at the start of antiretroviral therapy, before treatment. The receptor was derived from a woman aged 18-29 years with HIV. This chain joins TRBV6-4 and TRBJ2-2; D unresolved. The DNA for the CDR3 is TGTGCCAGCAGTGAGTCTAGTGGCGGGGAGCTGTTTTTT. Residues: CASSESSGGELFF.